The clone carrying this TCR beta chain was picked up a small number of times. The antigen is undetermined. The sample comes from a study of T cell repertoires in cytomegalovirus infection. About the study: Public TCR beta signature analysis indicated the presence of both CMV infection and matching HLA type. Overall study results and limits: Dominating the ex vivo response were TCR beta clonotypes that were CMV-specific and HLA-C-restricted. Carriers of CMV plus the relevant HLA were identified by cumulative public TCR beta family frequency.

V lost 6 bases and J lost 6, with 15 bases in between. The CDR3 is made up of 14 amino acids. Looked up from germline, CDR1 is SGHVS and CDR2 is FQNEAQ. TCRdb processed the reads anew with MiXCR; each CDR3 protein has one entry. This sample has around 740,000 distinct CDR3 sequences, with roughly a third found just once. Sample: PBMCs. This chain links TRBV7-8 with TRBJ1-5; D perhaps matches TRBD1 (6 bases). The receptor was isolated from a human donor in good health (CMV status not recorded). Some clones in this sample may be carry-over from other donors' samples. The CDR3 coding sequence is TGTGCCAGCAGTTTTGCAGGGGCACGTCAGCCCCAGCATTTT. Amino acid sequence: CASSFAGARQPQHF.